Following are 27 T cell receptor beta chains from one sample sequenced in a study of siplizumab effects on memory and regulatory T cells. The repertoire was sequenced with immunoSEQ multiplex PCR; TCRdb's copy has only in-frame clones and lacks some. The sample includes over 85,000 clones, 95% to 97% seen only once; the top ten take 0.031%. The source material was naive CD4+ T cells sorted from blood. The receptors here all came from a human donor in good health.

The chain links TRBV7-2 to TRBJ2-1; no clear D gene. V was clipped by 0 bases and J by 7 bases, with 10 bases between them. The CDR3 totals 14 residues. The germline CDR1 and CDR2 sequences are SGHTA and FQGNSA. CDR3 sequence (DNA): TGTGCCAGCAGCTTAGCGGTACCGACTAATGAGCAGTTCTTC. Translating gives CASSLAVPTNEQFF.

The rearrangement joins TRBV5-8 to TRBJ1-2; a weak D match, TRBD1 (6 bases). Trimming stripped 4 bases from V and 4 bases from J, with 11 bases between. The germline gives CDR1 SGHTS, CDR2 YDEGEE. CDR3 size: 13 residues. In nucleotides, the CDR3 is TGTGCCAGCAGCCCCGGACAGATCTATGGCTACACCTTC. Amino acid sequence: CASSPGQIYGYTF. The whole variable domain, filled in from reference TRBV5-8 and TRBJ1-2, reads EAGVTQSPTHLIKTRGQQATLRCSPISGHTSVYWYQQALGLGLQFLLWYDEGEERNRGNFPPRFSGRQFPNYSSELNVNALELEDSALYLCASSPGQIYGYTFGSGTRLTVV.

The chain employs TRBV5-4 and TRBJ2-4, with 14 nucleotides matching TRBD2. The CDR3 totals 16 residues. V lost 4 bases, J lost 7 bases, and 7 bases stayed unmatched. The germline CDR1 and CDR2 sequences are SGHNT and YYREEE (reference sequence). The CDR3 here is CASSQGTSGGVNIQYF. The CDR3 bases are TGTGCCAGCAGCCAAGGGACTAGCGGGGGCGTGAACATTCAGTACTTC.

In its sample, this clone was seen a few times. This chain connects TRBV6-5 to TRBJ1-2, with D uncertain. V lost 6 bases to trimming and J lost 5 bases, with 16 bases between them. Germline assignment: CDR1 MNHEY and CDR2 SVGAGI. The CDR3 spans 14 residues. The CDR3 loop reads CASRVRAAHYGYTF. CDR3 coding DNA: TGTGCCAGCAGGGTTCGGGCAGCGCATTATGGCTACACCTTC.

This chain connects TRBV10-3 to TRBJ2-5, with TRBD1 as a possible D gene (6 bases). Germline V CDR1 and CDR2: ENHRY, SYGVKD. The CDR3 is 14 residues long. The germline V and J ends were trimmed by 8 bases and 1 base, with 14 bases remaining between them. The CDR3 reads CAIAGGGTQETQYF. In DNA form, the CDR3 reads TGTGCCATCGCTGGGGGCGGAACCCAAGAGACCCAGTACTTC.

This chain connects TRBV11-2 to TRBJ1-2; D perhaps matches TRBD1 (5 bases). V was shortened by 1 base and J by 5 bases, with 14 bases between the two germline ends. The CDR3 contains 15 residues. Looked up from germline, CDR1 is SGHAT and CDR2 is FQNNGV. The CDR3, as DNA: TGTGCCAGCAGCTTAGTCCCCGCAAAGGGGTATGGCTACACCTTC. Its translation: CASSLVPAKGYGYTF.

This chain connects TRBV11-2 to TRBJ2-3; 7 bases line up with TRBD1. The length of the CDR3 is 17 residues. CDR1 is SGHAT and CDR2 is FQNNGV in the germline V gene. The J segment lost 10 bases and the V segment lost 2 bases, leaving 18 bases of the junction unmatched. The DNA for the CDR3 is TGTGCCAGCAGCTTAACAATGGGACAGACTTTTCGGTCTCCGCAGTATTTT. Its protein product is CASSLTMGQTFRSPQYF.

This chain connects TRBV23-1 to TRBJ1-4, with TRBD1 matching over 7 bases. Being an ORF, TRBV23-1 has a function that is uncertain. This CDR3 is 16 amino acids long. After removal of 1 base from V and 10 bases from J, the junction contained 12 bases not matched to a gene. The DNA of the CDR3 is TGCGCCAGCAGTCAATTATCGACAGGGCTAACTGGAAAACTGTTTTTT. It codes for CASSQLSTGLTGKLFF.

The chain carries TRBV4-1 and TRBJ2-7; 10 positions match TRBD2. The CDR3 runs to 16 residues. V was pared by 1 base and J by 4 bases, with 7 bases of the junction left unmatched. From germline, CDR1 is MGHRA and CDR2 YSYEKL. Written as DNA, the CDR3 is TGCGCCAGCAGCCAAGTTACGGGACTAGCGATGTACGAGCAGTACTTC. Its protein product is CASSQVTGLAMYEQYF.

This clone was detected once. This chain joins TRBV18 and TRBJ1-2, with D unresolved. The V and J ends lost 3 bases and 5 bases respectively, with 13 bases between them. Germline CDR1 is KGHSH and CDR2 is LQKENI. The CDR3 contains 14 residues. CDR3 nucleotides: TGTGCCAGCTCACCCATTGTGGGTCAATATGGCTACACCTTC. Its protein product is CASSPIVGQYGYTF.

This clone was recorded only once. The junction does not match germline at one end; this may be a read error. The J gene is TRBJ2-1, the V gene TRBV7-2, with D perhaps given as TRBD1 or TRBD2 (6 bases each). Germline CDR1 reads SGHTA; CDR2 reads FQGNSA. CDR3 length equals 11 residues. The CDR3 DNA follows: TGTGCCAGCAGCAAGGGGGGCTCAGGGGTCTTC. The encoded protein is CASSKGGSGVF.

Only one count was recorded for this clone. The chain has TRBV6-4 and TRBJ2-1; D is perhaps TRBD1 (5 bases). Looked up from germline, CDR1 is MRHNA and CDR2 is SNTAGT. V was clipped by 4 bases and J by 7 bases, with 11 bases between them. The CDR3 is 13 residues long. The CDR3 coding sequence is TGTGCCAGCAGTGTTGGGGCCGGAAATGAGCAGTTCTTC. This sequence encodes CASSVGAGNEQFF.

The chain couples TRBV7-3 to TRBJ1-1; 7 nucleotides agree with TRBD1. V shed 5 bases, J shed 2 bases, and the junction held 2 bases outside the gene matches. Germline assignment: CDR1 SGHTA and CDR2 FQGTGA. The CDR3 is made up of 13 amino acids. The chain's CDR3 is CASSEGANTEAFF. The CDR3 DNA reads as TGTGCCAGCAGCGAGGGGGCAAACACTGAAGCTTTCTTT.

This clone occurred once. The chain uses TRBV6-5 and TRBJ1-5; D is ambiguous. CDR3 length: 13 residues. Per the germline V gene, CDR1 is MNHEY and CDR2 is SVGAGI. V was clipped by 6 bases and J by 7 bases, with 13 bases between them. The DNA of the CDR3 is TGTGCCAGCAGGGGAGGGATCGAGCAGCCCCAGCATTTT. Its protein is CASRGGIEQPQHF.

The chain combines TRBV5-1 with TRBJ2-1; 10 nucleotides line up with TRBD1. V was clipped by 6 bases and J by 4 bases; unmatched bases: 7. The CDR3 spans 15 residues. Germline V gene data show CDR1 as SGHRS and CDR2 as YFSETQ. CDR3 coding DNA: TGCGCCAGCAAGGAGGGGACAGGGGTGTACAATGAGCAGTTCTTC. It encodes CASKEGTGVYNEQFF. The variable domain in full, completed from reference TRBV5-1 and TRBJ2-1, reads KAGVTQTPRYLIKTRGQQVTLSCSPISGHRSVSWYQQTPGQGLQFLFEYFSETQRNKGNFPGRFSGRQFSNSRSEMNVSTLELGDSALYLCASKEGTGVYNEQFFGPGTRLTVL.

The V call is TRBV6-6, the J call TRBJ2-3; D uncertain. The germline V gene encodes CDR1 MNHNY and CDR2 SVGAGI (reference sequence). The CDR3 is 13 amino acids. Trimming cost V 5 bases and J 0 bases, with 6 bases left between them. Here the CDR3 reads CASSRSSTDTQYF. DNA of the CDR3: TGTGCCAGCAGTCGCTCAAGCACAGATACGCAGTATTTT.

The rearrangement uses TRBV6-5 and TRBJ2-1; 8 nucleotides line up with TRBD1. The CDR3 has 13 amino acids. The V gene's germline CDR1 is MNHEY and CDR2 SVGAGI. Losses at the gene ends were 6 bases for V and 8 bases for J; bases not matched to a gene: 6. Here the CDR3 reads CASRQGARDEQFF. The CDR3 region has the DNA TGTGCCAGCAGGCAGGGGGCGCGGGATGAGCAGTTCTTC.

The chain uses TRBV28 and TRBJ1-1, with 7 bases identical to TRBD1. V was pared by 2 bases and J by 6 bases, with 0 bases of the junction left unmatched. The CDR3 is 12 residues long. Germline lookup yields CDR1 MDHEN and CDR2 SYDVKM. Here the CDR3 DNA reads TGTGCCAGCAGTTTAGGGACAGCTGAAGCTTTCTTT. Its translation is CASSLGTAEAFF. The full variable domain, with the rest looked up from reference TRBV28 and TRBJ1-1, is DVKVTQSSRYLVKRTGEKVFLECVQDMDHENMFWYRQDPGLGLRLIYFSYDVKMKEKGDIPEGYSVSREKKERFSLILESASTNQTSMYLCASSLGTAEAFFGQGTRLTVV.

The chain has TRBV10-3 and TRBJ2-3; D assignment may be TRBD1 or TRBD2 (5 bases each). This CDR3 spans 14 amino acids. CDR1 and CDR2 from the germline V gene are ENHRY and SYGVKD. V was clipped by 0 bases and J by 4 bases, with 8 bases between them. CDR3 sequence reads: CAISESGVADTQYF. CDR3 nucleotide sequence: TGTGCCATCAGTGAGTCGGGGGTAGCAGATACGCAGTATTTT.

Points on this clone: The sample contains more than one DNA sequence encoding this CDR3. The V call is TRBV27, the J call TRBJ1-4; possible D gene TRBD1, 6 bases. This CDR3 region has 14 residues. Trimming stripped 3 bases from V and 4 bases from J, with 9 bases between. CDR1 MNHEY and CDR2 SMNVEV come from the germline V gene (reference sequence). The CDR3, as DNA: TGTGCCAGCAGTTTGGGCAGGGGTAATGAAAAACTGTTTTTT. Translating it yields CASSLGRGNEKLFF.

The chain links TRBV5-1 to TRBJ2-7; the match to TRBD2 covers 12 bases. The CDR3 is 16 residues long. Germline CDR1 SGHRS, CDR2 YFSETQ. With V trimmed by 4 bases and J by 3 bases, 8 bases remained unmatched. CDR3 sequence: CASSPLTSGGDYEQYF. Written as DNA, the CDR3 is TGCGCCAGCAGCCCTCTGACTAGCGGGGGTGACTACGAGCAGTACTTC.

The chain joins TRBV14 to TRBJ2-5, with D tentatively TRBD1 (5 bases). Germline V lookup: CDR1 SGHDN, CDR2 FVKESK. Trimming removed 5 bases at V and 4 bases at J, with 8 bases between. The CDR3 consists of 12 residues. The CDR3 is CASSWTPETQYF. The CDR3 DNA follows: TGTGCCAGCAGCTGGACACCAGAGACCCAGTACTTC.

The V call is TRBV2, the J call TRBJ2-7, with TRBD2 matching 13 bases. There are 15 residues in the CDR3. The V segment lost 6 bases and the J segment 4 bases; nucleotides outside the gene matches: 6. Per the germline V gene, CDR1 is SNHLY and CDR2 is FYNNEI. The CDR3 DNA sequence: TGTGCCAGCAGCCTGACTAGCGGGGGGCATTACGAGCAGTACTTC. The encoded protein is CASSLTSGGHYEQYF.

The chain is built from TRBV10-1 and TRBJ1-5; TRBD1 is a possible D gene (6 bases). Germline V lookup: CDR1 WNHNN, CDR2 SYGVQD (reference sequence). V shed 5 bases and J shed 0 bases, with 17 bases lying between them. The CDR3 runs 17 residues. The CDR3, as DNA: TGCGCCAGCAGTCTCGCGAAGGGGGGAAATAGCAATCAGCCCCAGCATTTT. This sequence encodes CASSLAKGGNSNQPQHF.

The chain links TRBV11-3 to TRBJ1-1; 8 nucleotides line up with TRBD1. The germline V gene encodes CDR1 SGHNT and CDR2 YENEEA. This CDR3 contains 13 residues. The trim removed 5 bases at V and 5 bases at J, leaving 4 bases unmatched. The CDR3 coding sequence is TGTGCCAGCAGCGACAGGGGTAGAACTGAAGCTTTCTTT. The encoded protein is CASSDRGRTEAFF.

This chain uses TRBV11-1 with TRBJ2-3; D may correspond to TRBD1 or TRBD2 (6 bases each). Germline V gives CDR1 SGHAT, CDR2 FQDESV (reference sequence). This CDR3 has 16 amino acids. Trimming cost V 4 bases and J 2 bases, with 16 bases left between them. The CDR3 loop reads CASSSPRGRDTDTQYF. CDR3 DNA sequence: TGTGCCAGCAGCTCTCCCCGGGGGCGGGACACAGATACGCAGTATTTT.

The genes are TRBV2 and TRBJ1-1, with D unclear. V was shortened by 8 bases and J by 6 bases, with 19 bases between the two germline ends. The CDR3 extends over 14 amino acids. Germline V gives CDR1 SNHLY, CDR2 FYNNEI. CDR3 sequence: CASVRIASGSEAFF. The CDR3 DNA follows: TGTGCCAGCGTGAGGATAGCCTCGGGGTCTGAAGCTTTCTTT.